This T cell receptor beta chain was obtained from a study of cytomegalovirus exposure and HLA in healthy donors. As for this clone: The antigen is unknown.

The germline V gene has CDR1 SGHAT and CDR2 FQNNGV. CDR3 length: 17 amino acids. The V end was cut by 7 bases, the J end by 1 base, with 22 bases between. PCR was performed using 60 Vbeta and 13 Jbeta primers. Clones were sequenced by immunoSEQ multiplex PCR, and TCRdb holds only the in-frame ones, with some missing. Here the sample spans about 160,000 clones, around 77% being singletons. Study observations and caveats: Exclusion applied to some V segments, including TRBV6-2 and TRBV6-3, as they were indistinguishable.

The TCR sequence derives from a woman aged 50 to 60 in good health and CMV-seropositive. The specimen sequenced was PBMCs. The rearrangement links TRBV11-2 to TRBJ1-1; perhaps TRBD1 as D (6 bases). The CDR3 sequence: CASTLSGGARRNTEAFF. The DNA of the CDR3 is TGTGCCAGCACCCTCAGTGGGGGGGCAAGGCGGAACACTGAAGCTTTCTTT.